Listed below are T cell receptor beta chains from one sample, sequenced in a study of T cells in Graves' hyperthyroidism and ophthalmopathy. TCRdb used MiXCR to reprocess the multiplex PCR reads, holding one entry per CDR3 protein. This table has some 400,000 distinct CDR3 sequences, about 18% appearing once. Input material: blood. The receptors stem from a woman between 18 and 30 years old with Graves' hyperthyroidism. The conserved cysteine and the conserved F or W are not part of the CDR3 here. Each record gives: J gene, V gene, CDR3 protein.

TRBJ2-7 TRBV12-3/TRBV12-4 ASSSPGTGGYEQY
TRBJ2-5 TRBV15 ATSRDIGSQETQY
TRBJ2-5 TRBV5-1 ASSTGHGRQETQY
TRBJ1-1 TRBV29-1 SGEDRGRSGYTEAF
TRBJ2-2 TRBV12-3/TRBV12-4 ASSPGTGVTGELF
TRBJ2-7 TRBV29-1 SVEDRTGGEQY
TRBJ1-1 TRBV5-4 ASSLGADEEAF
TRBJ1-3 TRBV5-1 ASSLVRGFGNTIY
TRBJ1-2 TRBV20-1 SAPVEGNIYGYT
TRBJ2-7 TRBV20-1 SARGIITPLEQY
TRBJ1-1 TRBV6-5 ASSSLSGMDWNTEAF
TRBJ1-1 TRBV29-1 SVEGYGERRARYAGRREAF
TRBJ2-7 TRBV20-1 SAPTGTSGSQQY
TRBJ2-5 TRBV7-3 ASSFIPQETQY
TRBJ1-1 TRBV6-5 ASSYSLFGDGAF
TRBJ1-2 TRBV18 ASSPPSEARYGYT
TRBJ1-1 TRBV4-2 ASSQKARGQTEAF
TRBJ1-2 TRBV9 ASSVGRDRGFNYGYT
TRBJ1-3 TRBV20-1 SASSHRGGNTIY
TRBJ2-7 TRBV5-1 ASSSEPGQGTYEQY
TRBJ1-1 TRBV11-2 ASSGRTGFMNTEAF
TRBJ2-7 TRBV14 ASSQDLGAEQY
TRBJ2-7 TRBV12-3/TRBV12-4 ASSLARLAGTYEQY
TRBJ1-2 TRBV3-1 ASSQGTGLLGYGYT
TRBJ1-5 TRBV28 ASSYPQALNQPQH
TRBJ1-5 TRBV20-1 SARPHVGSDQPQH
TRBJ1-6 TRBV27 ASTLDRRNSPLH
TRBJ1-2 TRBV6-1 ASSLGVSGYGYT
TRBJ2-5 TRBV12-3/TRBV12-4 ASSQRQQETQY
TRBJ2-7 TRBV11-2 ASSLEAGGPSEQY
TRBJ1-1 TRBV2 ARAGTGFSRTEAF
TRBJ1-1 TRBV7-9 ASSPLRGGATEAF
TRBJ1-4 TRBV4-2 ASSTGEGEETNEKLF
TRBJ1-5 TRBV6-5 ASSYSFQVREPQH
TRBJ2-7 TRBV4-1 ASSQDLPYEQY
TRBJ2-7 TRBV10-3 AMGPGTGSYEQY
TRBJ2-2 TRBV5-1 ASIPLPGTSGTGELF
TRBJ1-3 TRBV24-1 ATSDDRTSGNTIY
TRBJ2-7 TRBV28 ASSLGGSRAYEQY
TRBJ1-3 TRBV12-3/TRBV12-4 ASSFSLRDGSGNTIY
TRBJ1-2 TRBV6-1 ASSEPGHRILGGYT